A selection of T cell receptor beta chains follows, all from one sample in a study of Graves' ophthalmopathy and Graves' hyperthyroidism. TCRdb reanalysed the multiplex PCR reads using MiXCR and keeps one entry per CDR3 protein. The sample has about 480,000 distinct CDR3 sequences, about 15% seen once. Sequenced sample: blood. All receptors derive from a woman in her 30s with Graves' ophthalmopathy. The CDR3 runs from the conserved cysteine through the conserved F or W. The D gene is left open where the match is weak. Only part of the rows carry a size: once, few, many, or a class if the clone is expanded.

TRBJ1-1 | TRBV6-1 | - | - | CASRPRGDTEAFF | TGTGCCAGCAGGCCCCGAGGGGACACTGAAGCTTTCTTT
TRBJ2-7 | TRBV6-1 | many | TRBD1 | CASSLEGGQGGYEQYF | TGTGCCAGCAGTCTGGAGGGGGGACAGGGGGGATACGAGCAGTACTTC
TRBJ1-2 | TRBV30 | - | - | CAWSGPYPRGYTF | TGTGCCTGGAGCGGACCGTACCCTAGGGGCTACACCTTC
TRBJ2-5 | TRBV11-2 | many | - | CASSLDPNVETQYF | TGTGCCAGCAGCTTAGATCCCAACGTCGAGACCCAGTACTTC
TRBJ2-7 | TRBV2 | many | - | CASKPGPFYEQYF | TGTGCCAGCAAACCGGGCCCCTTCTACGAGCAGTACTTC
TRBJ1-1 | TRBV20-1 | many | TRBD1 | CSASKGAWNTEAFF | TGCAGTGCTAGTAAGGGGGCCTGGAACACTGAAGCTTTCTTT
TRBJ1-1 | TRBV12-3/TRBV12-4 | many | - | CASRPSGTLGTEAFF | TGTGCCAGCAGACCCTCCGGGACCCTTGGCACTGAAGCTTTCTTT
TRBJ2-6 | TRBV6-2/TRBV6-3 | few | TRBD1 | CASSYYPGQGLSGANVLTF | TGTGCCAGCAGTTACTATCCGGGACAGGGCCTCTCTGGGGCCAACGTCCTGACTTTC
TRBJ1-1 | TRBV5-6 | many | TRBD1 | CASSEQGLANTEAFF | TGTGCCAGCAGCGAACAGGGGCTGGCGAACACTGAAGCTTTCTTT
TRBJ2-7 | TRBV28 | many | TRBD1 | CASSPDRDRAYLLEQYF | TGTGCCAGCAGTCCTGACCGGGACAGGGCTTACCTTCTCGAGCAGTACTTC
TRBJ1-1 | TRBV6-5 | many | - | CASSYADLNTEAFF | TGTGCCAGCAGTTACGCGGATCTGAACACTGAAGCTTTCTTT
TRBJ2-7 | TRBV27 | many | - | CASSFTNRVFEQYF | TGTGCCAGCAGTTTCACAAACAGGGTTTTCGAGCAGTACTTC
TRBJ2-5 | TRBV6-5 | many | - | CASSYGISRQETQYF | TGTGCCAGCAGTTACGGGATAAGTAGACAAGAGACCCAGTACTTC
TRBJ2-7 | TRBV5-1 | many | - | CASSLEGNDEQYF | TGCGCCAGCAGCTTGGAGGGTAACGACGAGCAGTACTTC
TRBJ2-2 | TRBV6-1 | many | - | CASSRAGYDTGELFF | TGTGCCAGCTCACGGGCGGGTTATGACACCGGGGAGCTGTTTTTT
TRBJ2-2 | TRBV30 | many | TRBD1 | CAFPPGTGDTGELFF | TGTGCCTTTCCGCCCGGGACAGGGGACACCGGGGAGCTGTTTTTT
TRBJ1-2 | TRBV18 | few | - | CASSLRHEGDYGYTF | TGTGCCAGCTCACTCCGACACGAGGGGGATTATGGCTACACCTTC
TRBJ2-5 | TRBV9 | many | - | CASSAGWTQETQYF | TGTGCCAGCAGCGCAGGGTGGACACAAGAGACCCAGTACTTC
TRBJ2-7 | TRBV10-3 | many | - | CAISDKGKSYEQYF | TGTGCCATCAGTGATAAGGGGAAAAGCTACGAGCAGTACTTC
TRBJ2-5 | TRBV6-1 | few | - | CASSMTGTPIETQYF | TGTGCCAGCAGTATGACCGGGACTCCGATAGAGACCCAGTACTTC
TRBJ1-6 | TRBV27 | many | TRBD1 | CASSGGDRGIYSPLHF | TGTGCCAGCAGTGGGGGCGACAGGGGGATTTATTCACCCCTCCACTTT
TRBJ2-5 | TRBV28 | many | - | CASSPLWGRETQYF | TGTGCCAGCAGTCCGCTCTGGGGCCGGGAGACCCAGTACTTC
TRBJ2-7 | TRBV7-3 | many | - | CASSPLGGNYEQYF | TGTGCCAGCAGCCCTCTAGGGGGTAACTACGAGCAGTACTTC
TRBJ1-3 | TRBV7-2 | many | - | CASSLGINSGNTIYF | TGTGCCAGCAGCTTAGGCATTAACTCTGGAAACACCATATATTTT
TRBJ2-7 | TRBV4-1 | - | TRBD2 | CASSQATGGEGYEQYF | TGCGCCAGCAGCCAAGCCACGGGGGGAGAAGGGTACGAGCAGTACTTC
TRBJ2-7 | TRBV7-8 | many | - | CASSAETGSREQYF | TGTGCCAGCAGCGCCGAGACAGGTTCGAGAGAGCAGTACTTC
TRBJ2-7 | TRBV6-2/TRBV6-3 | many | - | CASRTSPGAGPSSYEQYF | TGTGCCAGCAGAACCTCACCCGGGGCAGGACCCTCCTCCTACGAGCAGTACTTC
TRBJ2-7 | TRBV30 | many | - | CAWSVYGGAPYEQYF | TGTGCCTGGAGTGTATATGGAGGGGCTCCCTACGAGCAGTACTTC
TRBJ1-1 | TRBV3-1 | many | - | CASTKTVNTEAFF | TGTGCCAGCACGAAAACAGTGAACACTGAAGCTTTCTTT
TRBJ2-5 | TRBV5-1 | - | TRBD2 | CASSHATGLAGETQYF | TGCGCCAGCAGTCATGCTACGGGACTAGCGGGGGAGACCCAGTACTTC
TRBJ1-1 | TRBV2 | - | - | CASSPAGPENTEAFF | TGTGCCAGCAGTCCAGCCGGCCCGGAGAACACTGAAGCTTTCTTT
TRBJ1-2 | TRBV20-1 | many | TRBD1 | CSARSGTGDYGYTF | TGCAGTGCTAGATCCGGGACAGGGGACTATGGCTACACCTTC
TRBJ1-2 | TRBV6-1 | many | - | CATLAPGHGYTF | TGTGCCACCCTTGCCCCGGGGCATGGCTACACCTTC
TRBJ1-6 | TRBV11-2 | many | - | CASSIGQYNSPLHF | TGTGCCAGCAGCATTGGGCAGTATAATTCACCCCTCCACTTT
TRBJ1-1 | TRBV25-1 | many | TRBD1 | CASSDLRTGAAEAFF | TGTGCCAGCAGTGATCTGCGGACAGGGGCCGCTGAAGCTTTCTTT
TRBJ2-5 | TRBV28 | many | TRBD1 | CARAGQDQETQYF | TGTGCCAGGGCCGGACAGGACCAAGAGACCCAGTACTTC
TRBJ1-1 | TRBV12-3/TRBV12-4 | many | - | CASRLDMVNTEAFF | TGTGCCAGCCGTTTAGATATGGTAAACACTGAAGCTTTCTTT
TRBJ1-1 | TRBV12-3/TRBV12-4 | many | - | CASSSGGEYSEAFF | TGTGCCAGCAGTAGCGGGGGGGAGTACTCTGAAGCTTTCTTT
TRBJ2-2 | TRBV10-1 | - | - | CASKDQGAGELFF | TGCGCCAGCAAAGATCAGGGCGCCGGGGAGCTGTTTTTT
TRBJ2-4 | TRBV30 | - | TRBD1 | CAWSVQGESIKYF | TGTGCCTGGAGTGTACAGGGGGAGAGCATTAAGTACTTC
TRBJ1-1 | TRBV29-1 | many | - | CSVGSDTFF | TGCAGCGTAGGCTCAGACACATTCTTT
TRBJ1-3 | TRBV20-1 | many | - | CSAGNGTGNTIYF | TGCAGTGCTGGCAATGGCACTGGAAACACCATATATTTT
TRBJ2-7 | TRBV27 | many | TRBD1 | CASSRAGTGAYEQYF | TGTGCCAGCAGCCGTGCGGGGACAGGGGCCTACGAGCAGTACTTC
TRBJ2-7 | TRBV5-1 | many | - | CASSLTGNYEQYF | TGCGCCAGCAGCCTCACAGGGAACTACGAGCAGTACTTC
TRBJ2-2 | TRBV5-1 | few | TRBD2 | CATMERGTGELFF | TGCGCCACCATGGAGCGGGGGACCGGGGAGCTGTTTTTT
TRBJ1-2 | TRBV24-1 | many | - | CATSEPGSDYGYTF | TGTGCCACCAGTGAACCCGGGAGCGATTATGGCTACACCTTC
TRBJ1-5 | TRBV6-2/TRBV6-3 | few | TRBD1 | CAAEDRGVNQPQHF | TGTGCCGCGGAAGACAGGGGTGTCAATCAGCCCCAGCATTTT
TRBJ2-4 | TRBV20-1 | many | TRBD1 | CSGEGPTGGKNIQYF | TGCAGTGGGGAGGGTCCGACAGGGGGGAAAAACATTCAGTACTTC
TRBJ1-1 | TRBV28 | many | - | CASITAVEAFF | TGTGCCAGCATTACGGCCGTTGAAGCTTTCTTT
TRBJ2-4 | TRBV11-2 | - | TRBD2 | CASSFAGGGNIQYF | TGTGCCAGCAGTTTCGCGGGGGGGGGAAACATTCAGTACTTC
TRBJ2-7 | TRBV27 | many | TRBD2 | CASSLSLAGAYEQYF | TGTGCCAGCAGTTTATCACTAGCGGGAGCCTACGAGCAGTACTTC
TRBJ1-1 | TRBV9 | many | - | CASSVDWSYTEAFF | TGTGCCAGCAGCGTAGATTGGAGTTACACTGAAGCTTTCTTT
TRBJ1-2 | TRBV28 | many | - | CASSWTDTGYTF | TGTGCCAGCAGTTGGACGGATACGGGCTACACCTTC
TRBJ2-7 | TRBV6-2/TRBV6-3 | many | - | CASSYRRDWEQYF | TGTGCCAGCAGTTATCGAAGGGATTGGGAGCAGTACTTC
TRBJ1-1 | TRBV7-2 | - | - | CASSPGMPVNTEAFF | TGTGCCAGCAGCCCCGGGATGCCGGTGAACACTGAAGCTTTCTTT
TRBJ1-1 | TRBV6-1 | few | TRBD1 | CASSEGTGGSTEAFF | TGTGCCAGCAGTGAAGGGACAGGGGGGAGCACTGAAGCTTTCTTT
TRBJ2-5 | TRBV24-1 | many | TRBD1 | CATSDFSETGGSQTQYF | TGTGCCACCAGTGATTTTAGTGAGACAGGGGGTTCACAGACCCAGTACTTC
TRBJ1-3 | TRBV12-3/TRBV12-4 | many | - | CASTPRTARGNTIYF | TGTGCCAGCACCCCTAGGACAGCGAGAGGAAACACCATATATTTT